This TCR beta chain was identified during a study of response to subunit inactivated influenza vaccine (dated by TCRdb to between 2018 and 2020). Broadly, across the study: Deep quantitative profiling of the T cell receptor repertoire was used in the study to follow responses to a trivalent subunit inactivated influenza vaccine.

Preparation of the library involved RT-PCR. The reads were generated on an Illumina HiSeq 2500. The public reads were quality trimmed at Q25 with fastp and then assembled into clones with MiXCR by TCRdb, keeping productive beta chains. Rows with a matching CDR3 protein are joined into one entry that keeps the most common DNA and genes. The sample includes about 800,000 distinct CDR3 sequences, with around 20% observed a single time. The top ten clonotypes cover roughly 10% of the sample. Its CDR3 holds 18 amino acids, cysteine through phenylalanine. Just CDR3 DNA is preserved here, 54 bases in frame from base 1. After removal of 5 bases from V and 3 bases from J, the junction retains 16 bases not matched to a gene. What the authors observed across the whole study: It was suggested by the authors that each seasonal influenza vaccination may recruit only a limited number of new T cells.

As for this clonotype: Its binding antigen is unknown. One base away there is no much larger clone; base qualities are not given.

The receptor's source is a man between 45 and 60 years old who received an inactivated influenza vaccine. Donor details come from another sample of the same person, matched by shared clones. Sequences were derived from PBMCs from blood, sampled about 5 days after vaccination. The rearrangement joined TRBV12-3 or TRBV12-4 to TRBJ2-5; 9 of the junction bases match TRBD2. At the DNA level, the sequence is TGTGCCAGCAGTCAGCAAGCCTCCTCAGCGGGGGGCAAAGAGACCCAGTACTTC. Its protein product is CASSQQASSAGGKETQYF.